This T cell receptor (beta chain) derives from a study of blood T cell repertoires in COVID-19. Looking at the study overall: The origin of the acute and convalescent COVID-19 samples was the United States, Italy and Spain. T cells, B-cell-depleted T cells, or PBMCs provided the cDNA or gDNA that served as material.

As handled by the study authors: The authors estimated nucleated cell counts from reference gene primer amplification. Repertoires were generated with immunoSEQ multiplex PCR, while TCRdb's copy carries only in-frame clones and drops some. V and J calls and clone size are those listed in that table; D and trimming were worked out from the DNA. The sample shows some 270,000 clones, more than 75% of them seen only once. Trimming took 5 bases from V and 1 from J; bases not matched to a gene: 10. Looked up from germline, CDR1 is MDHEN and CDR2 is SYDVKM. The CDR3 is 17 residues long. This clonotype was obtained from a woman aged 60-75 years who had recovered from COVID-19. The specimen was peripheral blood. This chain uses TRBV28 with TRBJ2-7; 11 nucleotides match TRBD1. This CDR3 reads CASSTGQGASRSYEQYF. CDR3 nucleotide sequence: TGTGCCAGCAGTACAGGACAGGGGGCTTCTCGGTCCTACGAGCAGTACTTC.